Each of the 13 T cell receptor beta chains below was sequenced from the same sample in a study of T cell changes during pregnancy in multiple sclerosis (dated by TCRdb to between 2018 and 2021). Library preparation used the immunoSEQ multiplex PCR assay. In TCRdb, the immuneACCESS table is reduced to in-frame sequences with V and J assigned. These tables do not hold every clone; where another copy was compared, an unresolved V gene accounts for under half, and the others remain unexplained. The sample table shows tens of thousands of clones, and 90% to 95% are seen once. Of the sample, more than 0.8% falls within the top ten clones. Sample: peripheral blood, taken in the first trimester of pregnancy. Receptor source: a female donor with multiple sclerosis, enrolled in a pregnancy study.

This rearrangement joins TRBV29-1 to TRBJ2-3, with a possible D match to TRBD2 (6 bases). This CDR3 is built from 13 residues. V lost 8 bases and J 4 bases, leaving 16 bases between the germline ends. The germline gives CDR1 SQVTM, CDR2 ANQGSEA. In nucleotides, the CDR3 is TGCAGCCTCGGAGGGCCAGGCGCAGATACGCAGTATTTT. It specifies CSLGGPGADTQYF.

J is TRBJ2-1 and V is TRBV29-1; weak D call: TRBD2 (5 bases). CDR1 is SQVTM and CDR2 is ANQGSEA in the germline V gene. Trimming removed 4 bases from V and 4 bases from J, with 14 bases in between. CDR3 length: 14 residues. CDR3 in DNA: TGCAGCGTTGCCGGCGGGTCTGGGTACAATGAGCAGTTCTTC. It encodes CSVAGGSGYNEQFF.

CDR3 nucleotides: TGTGCCAGCTCCCCATCGAGCGAAGCTTTCTTT. Translation: CASSPSSEAFF. This sequence joins TRBV18 and TRBJ1-1; unclear D gene. From germline, CDR1 is KGHSH and CDR2 LQKENI. The CDR3 consists of 11 residues. V was shortened by 6 bases and J by 8 bases, with 10 bases between the two germline ends.

This sequence joins TRBV2 and TRBJ1-5, with TRBD1 as a possible D gene (6 bases). The CDR3 runs 16 residues. With 4 bases removed from V and 3 bases from J, the gap between germline ends came to 16 bases. Germline assignment: CDR1 SNHLY and CDR2 FYNNEI. CDR3 bases: TGTGCCAGCAGTGGGGGCGGCAGGGGAAACAATCAGCCCCAGCATTTT. It is translated as CASSGGGRGNNQPQHF.

J is TRBJ2-1 and V is TRBV27, with TRBD2 identical over 13 bases. The CDR3 loop spans 14 amino acids. The V segment lost 5 bases and the J segment 15 bases; nucleotides outside the gene matches: 10. Germline V CDR1 and CDR2: MNHEY, SMNVEV (reference sequence). The CDR3 protein is CASSLRQTSGRLFF. The CDR3 nucleotides are TGTGCCAGCAGTCTCCGCCAGACTAGCGGGAGGCTGTTCTTC.

Only one count was recorded for this clone. The DNA for the CDR3 is TGTGCCAGCAGGGCAGCCGGGAGGAATCAGCCCCAGCATTTT. Translating it yields CASRAAGRNQPQHF. The gene calls are TRBV28 and TRBJ1-5; the D is unclear. Deletions cut 6 bases from V and 4 bases from J, with 13 bases between. Germline lookup yields CDR1 MDHEN and CDR2 SYDVKM. The CDR3 spans 14 residues.

The rearrangement uses TRBV4-3 and TRBJ1-2; D is possibly TRBD1 (6 bases). V was trimmed by 1 base and J by 7 bases, leaving 16 bases between them. CDR3 length: 15 residues. The germline gives CDR1 LGHNA, CDR2 YSLEER. The CDR3 nucleotides read TGCGCCAGCAGCCAAGCCAACAGGGTTGAGGGTGGCTACACCTTC. This gives the protein CASSQANRVEGGYTF.

In DNA form, the CDR3 reads TGTGCCAGCAGCCCCGAGGATGGCAGGGGGGTAGATACGCAGTATTTT. Its protein is CASSPEDGRGVDTQYF. The chain is built from TRBV9 and TRBJ2-3, with D possibly being TRBD1 (7 bases). This CDR3 has 16 residues. Germline V gives CDR1 SGDLS, CDR2 YYNGEE. V was shortened by 4 bases and J by 5 bases, with 20 bases between the two germline ends.

The V gene is TRBV7-8, the J gene TRBJ1-1; the D is unclear. The CDR3 length is 12 residues. Looked up from germline, CDR1 is SGHVS and CDR2 is FQNEAQ. V lost 5 bases to trimming and J lost 2 bases, with 6 bases between them. This chain's CDR3 is CASSISNTEAFF. The CDR3 DNA is TGTGCCAGCAGCATCTCCAACACTGAAGCTTTCTTT.

This chain joins TRBV5-1 and TRBJ2-1; TRBD2 agrees at 9 bases. This CDR3 has 16 amino acids. Germline assignment: CDR1 SGHRS and CDR2 YFSETQ. Trimming cost V 4 bases and J 9 bases; bases outside gene matches: 14. The CDR3 DNA reads as TGCGCCAGCAGCCCCGGAGCTAGCGGGATAAGGAGTGAGCAGTTCTTC. This translates into CASSPGASGIRSEQFF. Full variable domain (remainder filled in from reference TRBV5-1 and TRBJ2-1): KAGVTQTPRYLIKTRGQQVTLSCSPISGHRSVSWYQQTPGQGLQFLFEYFSETQRNKGNFPGRFSGRQFSNSRSEMNVSTLELGDSALYLCASSPGASGIRSEQFFGPGTRLTVL.

This chain joins TRBV7-9 and TRBJ2-6, with D tentatively TRBD2 (6 bases). Trimming stripped 2 bases from V and 2 bases from J, with 13 bases between. Germline V CDR1 and CDR2: SEHNR, FQNEAQ (reference sequence). The CDR3 loop spans 17 amino acids. CDR3: CASSLILAETGANVLTF. CDR3 bases: TGTGCCAGCAGCTTAATACTAGCCGAAACTGGGGCCAACGTCCTGACTTTC.

This chain connects TRBV5-1 to TRBJ2-1, with a tentative D call TRBD2 (6 bases). The V gene's germline CDR1 is SGHRS and CDR2 YFSETQ. The CDR3 has 14 residues. V dropped 7 bases and J dropped 9 bases, with 20 bases sitting between them. The CDR3 DNA is TGCGCCAGCTTTGACGCCGGGGGAGGTGGTGAGCAGTTCTTC. This translates into CASFDAGGGGEQFF.

The chain is built from TRBV12-5 and TRBJ1-1; possible D gene TRBD1, 6 bases. This CDR3 contains 13 residues. Germline CDR1 and CDR2: LGHNT and FRNRAP. Trimming took 7 bases from V and 6 from J, leaving 15 bases between them. CDR3: CASAAGEWAEAFF. DNA for the CDR3: TGTGCTAGTGCTGCAGGGGAGTGGGCTGAAGCTTTCTTT.